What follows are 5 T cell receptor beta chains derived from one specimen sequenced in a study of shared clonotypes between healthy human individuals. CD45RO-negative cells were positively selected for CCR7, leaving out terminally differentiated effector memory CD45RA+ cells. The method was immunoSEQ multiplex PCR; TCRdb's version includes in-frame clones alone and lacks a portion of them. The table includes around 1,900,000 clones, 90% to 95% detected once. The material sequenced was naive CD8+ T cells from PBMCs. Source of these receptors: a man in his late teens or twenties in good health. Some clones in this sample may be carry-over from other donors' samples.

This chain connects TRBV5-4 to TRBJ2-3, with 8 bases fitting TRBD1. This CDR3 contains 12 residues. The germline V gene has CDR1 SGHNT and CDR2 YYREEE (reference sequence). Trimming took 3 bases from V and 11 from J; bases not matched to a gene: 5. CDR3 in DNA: TGTGCCAGCAGCTATGGACAGGGCGAGCAGTATTTT. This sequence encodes CASSYGQGEQYF.

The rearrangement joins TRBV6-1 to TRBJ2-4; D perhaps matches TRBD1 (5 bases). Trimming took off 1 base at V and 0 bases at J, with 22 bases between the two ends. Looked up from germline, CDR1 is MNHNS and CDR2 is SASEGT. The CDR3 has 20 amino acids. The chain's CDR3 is CASSEGIGETYMLAKNIQYF. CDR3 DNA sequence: TGTGCCAGCAGTGAAGGAATAGGGGAAACTTATATGCTAGCCAAAAACATTCAGTACTTC.

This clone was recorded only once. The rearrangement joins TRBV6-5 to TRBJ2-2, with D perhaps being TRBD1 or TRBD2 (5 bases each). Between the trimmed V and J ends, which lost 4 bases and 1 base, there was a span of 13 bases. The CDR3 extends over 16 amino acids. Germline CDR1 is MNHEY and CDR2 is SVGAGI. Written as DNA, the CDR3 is TGTGCCAGCAGTTTCCCGGGGCAGGGGAACACCGGGGAGCTGTTTTTT. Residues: CASSFPGQGNTGELFF.

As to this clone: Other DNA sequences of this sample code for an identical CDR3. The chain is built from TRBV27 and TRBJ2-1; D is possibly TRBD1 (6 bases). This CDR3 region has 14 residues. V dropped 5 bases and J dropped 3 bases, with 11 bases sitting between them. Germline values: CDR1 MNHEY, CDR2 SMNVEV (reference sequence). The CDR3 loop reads CASSVRGSYNEQFF. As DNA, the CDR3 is TGTGCCAGCAGTGTCAGGGGTAGCTACAATGAGCAGTTCTTC.

DNA of the CDR3: TGTGCCAGCAGCTTAGCGGAAGGGATCTATGAGCAGTTCTTC. Amino acid sequence: CASSLAEGIYEQFF. The V gene is TRBV7-6, the J gene TRBJ2-1; D is uncertain. CDR1 SGHVS and CDR2 FNYEAQ come from the germline V gene. The CDR3 covers 14 residues. V lost 0 bases, J lost 8 bases, and 11 bases lay in between.